This T cell receptor (beta chain) was sequenced for a study of cytomegalovirus exposure and HLA in healthy donors. The V gene's germline CDR1 is LNHDA and CDR2 SQIVND (reference sequence). Trimming removed 6 bases from V and 5 bases from J; junction bases left unmatched: 6. This CDR3 is built from 14 residues. The study ran its PCR with 60 Vbeta and 13 Jbeta primers. Using immunoSEQ multiplex PCR, the repertoire was profiled, and TCRdb retains in-frame clones only, with some absent. The table includes 200,000 to 250,000 clones, less than 80% detected once. The source is a girl under 10 years old in good health and CMV-seronegative. The rearrangement joins TRBV19 to TRBJ1-4; 7 bases line up with TRBD1. Input material: PBMCs. CDR3 coding DNA: TGTGCCAGTAGGGACGACAGGGAGAATGAAAAACTGTTTTTT. Encoded protein: CASRDDRENEKLFF.